The rows below give T cell receptor beta chains drawn from one sample of a study of cytomegalovirus exposure and HLA in healthy donors. Some clones are missing from TCRdb's copy, which holds only in-frame ones; the method was immunoSEQ multiplex PCR. The sample records 150,000 to 170,000 clones, approximately 80% being singletons. Material: PBMCs. These receptor sequences come from a woman between 35 and 50 years old in good health and CMV-seropositive. Both conserved end residues are part of each CDR3. The order of the fields is CDR3 protein, CDR3 DNA, J gene, clone size, V gene, D gene. The D gene is left open where the match is weak. Not all rows give a size; the values are once, few, many and, for expanded clones, a class.

CDR3 protein: CASSSLTSGRINEQFF
CDR3 DNA: TGTGCCAGCAGTTCCCTCACTAGCGGGAGGATCAATGAGCAGTTCTTC
J gene: TRBJ2-1
clone size: .
V gene: TRBV27
D gene: TRBD2

CDR3 protein: CAWSVRQRETQYF
CDR3 DNA: TGTGCCTGGAGTGTACGACAGAGGGAGACCCAGTACTTC
J gene: TRBJ2-5
clone size: .
V gene: TRBV30
D gene: .

CDR3 protein: CASSSTVNTGELFF
CDR3 DNA: TGTGCCAGCAGTTCAACAGTGAACACCGGGGAGCTGTTTTTT
J gene: TRBJ2-2
clone size: .
V gene: TRBV6-5
D gene: .

CDR3 protein: CASSLGTGSYEQYF
CDR3 DNA: TGTGCCAGCAGTTTAGGGACAGGATCCTACGAGCAGTACTTC
J gene: TRBJ2-7
clone size: .
V gene: TRBV27
D gene: TRBD1

CDR3 protein: CASSLGTGVGNTIYF
CDR3 DNA: TGTGCCAGCAGCTTGGGGACAGGGGTTGGAAACACCATATATTTT
J gene: TRBJ1-3
clone size: .
V gene: TRBV5-8
D gene: TRBD1

CDR3 protein: CASSGWSGMNYGYTF
CDR3 DNA: TGCGCCAGCAGCGGGTGGTCAGGGATGAACTATGGCTACACCTTC
J gene: TRBJ1-2
clone size: .
V gene: TRBV5-1
D gene: .

CDR3 protein: CASSPGHGVSYEQYF
CDR3 DNA: TGCGCCAGCAGCCCAGGACATGGGGTCTCCTACGAGCAGTACTTC
J gene: TRBJ2-7
clone size: .
V gene: TRBV5-1
D gene: .

CDR3 protein: CASSIFQGAGANVLTF
CDR3 DNA: TGTGCCAGTAGTATTTTCCAGGGGGCTGGGGCCAACGTCCTGACTTTC
J gene: TRBJ2-6
clone size: few
V gene: TRBV19
D gene: TRBD1

CDR3 protein: CASSQVAGARYNEQFF
CDR3 DNA: TGCGCCAGCAGCCAGGTAGCGGGAGCCCGATACAATGAGCAGTTCTTC
J gene: TRBJ2-1
clone size: .
V gene: TRBV4-1
D gene: TRBD2

CDR3 protein: CASSQDPGDYGYTF
CDR3 DNA: TGCGCCAGCAGCCAAGATCCAGGGGACTATGGCTACACCTTC
J gene: TRBJ1-2
clone size: .
V gene: TRBV4-1
D gene: .

CDR3 protein: CASSYGTSGGYEQYF
CDR3 DNA: TGTGCCAGCAGTTACGGGACTAGCGGAGGCTACGAGCAGTACTTC
J gene: TRBJ2-7
clone size: .
V gene: TRBV6-5
D gene: TRBD2

CDR3 protein: CASSYRGNTGELFF
CDR3 DNA: TGTGCCAGCAGTTACCGGGGGAACACCGGGGAGCTGTTTTTT
J gene: TRBJ2-2
clone size: .
V gene: TRBV28
D gene: .

CDR3 protein: CASSLTARQATRYGYTF
CDR3 DNA: TGTGCCAGCAGCTTAACGGCTAGACAGGCAACCCGCTATGGCTACACCTTC
J gene: TRBJ1-2
clone size: .
V gene: TRBV5-4
D gene: .

CDR3 protein: CASSGSGRTDTQYF
CDR3 DNA: TGTGCCAGCAGTGGAAGCGGGAGAACAGATACGCAGTATTTT
J gene: TRBJ2-3
clone size: .
V gene: TRBV2
D gene: TRBD2

CDR3 protein: CASAGVSTNEKLFF
CDR3 DNA: TGTGCCAGCGCCGGGGTCTCAACTAATGAAAAACTGTTTTTT
J gene: TRBJ1-4
clone size: .
V gene: TRBV28
D gene: .

CDR3 protein: CASSGPLAGSLEQYF
CDR3 DNA: TGTGCCAGCAGTGGACCTCTAGCGGGCAGTCTCGAGCAGTACTTC
J gene: TRBJ2-7
clone size: .
V gene: TRBV6-1
D gene: TRBD2

CDR3 protein: CASSHGQAQETQYF
CDR3 DNA: TGTGCCAGCAGCCATGGGCAGGCCCAAGAGACCCAGTACTTC
J gene: TRBJ2-5
clone size: .
V gene: TRBV4-2
D gene: .

CDR3 protein: CAISDWETSGNYNEQFF
CDR3 DNA: TGTGCCATCAGTGATTGGGAGACTAGCGGGAACTACAATGAGCAGTTCTTC
J gene: TRBJ2-1
clone size: .
V gene: TRBV10-3
D gene: TRBD2

CDR3 protein: CASSVVALPFYEQYF
CDR3 DNA: TGTGCCAGCAGCGTAGTGGCTCTTCCTTTTTACGAGCAGTACTTC
J gene: TRBJ2-7
clone size: .
V gene: TRBV9
D gene: .

CDR3 protein: CASSLLASTGEDYGYTF
CDR3 DNA: TGTGCCAGCAGCTTATTAGCTTCGACAGGGGAAGATTATGGCTACACCTTC
J gene: TRBJ1-2
clone size: .
V gene: TRBV11-3
D gene: TRBD1

CDR3 protein: CASTLTGWGGQPQHF
CDR3 DNA: TGTGCCAGTACGCTTACAGGGTGGGGCGGTCAGCCCCAGCATTTT
J gene: TRBJ1-5
clone size: .
V gene: TRBV19
D gene: .

CDR3 protein: CASSIGSSGRLGEQYF
CDR3 DNA: TGTGCCAGTAGTATAGGGTCTAGCGGGAGACTTGGCGAGCAGTACTTC
J gene: TRBJ2-7
clone size: .
V gene: TRBV19
D gene: TRBD2

CDR3 protein: CASSLQPGTPYGYTF
CDR3 DNA: TGTGCCAGCAGCTTACAACCCGGGACTCCTTATGGCTACACCTTC
J gene: TRBJ1-2
clone size: few
V gene: TRBV7-3
D gene: .

CDR3 protein: CASSEQGARSGYTF
CDR3 DNA: TGTGCCAGCAGTGAACAGGGGGCCCGGTCTGGCTACACCTTC
J gene: TRBJ1-2
clone size: .
V gene: TRBV2
D gene: TRBD1

CDR3 protein: CASSLVPLGGTYNEQFF
CDR3 DNA: TGTGCCAGCAGCTTAGTTCCCCTAGGAGGTACCTACAATGAGCAGTTCTTC
J gene: TRBJ2-1
clone size: .
V gene: TRBV7-6
D gene: .

CDR3 protein: CASSSSASGPGAKNIQYF
CDR3 DNA: .
J gene: TRBJ2-4
clone size: .
V gene: TRBV27
D gene: .

CDR3 protein: CASSFELRGQETQYF
CDR3 DNA: TGTGCCAGCAGCTTCGAGTTGCGGGGCCAAGAGACCCAGTACTTC
J gene: TRBJ2-5
clone size: .
V gene: TRBV5-6
D gene: .

CDR3 protein: CASSFRDGELFF
CDR3 DNA: TGTGCCAGCAGCTTTCGGGACGGGGAGCTGTTTTTT
J gene: TRBJ2-2
clone size: .
V gene: TRBV7-9
D gene: .

CDR3 protein: CASSGTGGAYAEAFF
CDR3 DNA: TGTGCCAGCAGTGGGACAGGGGGGGCGTATGCTGAAGCTTTCTTT
J gene: TRBJ1-1
clone size: .
V gene: TRBV2
D gene: TRBD1

CDR3 protein: CATSRPGVNTEAFF
CDR3 DNA: TGTGCCACCAGCAGGCCAGGGGTGAACACTGAAGCTTTCTTT
J gene: TRBJ1-1
clone size: .
V gene: TRBV15
D gene: .

CDR3 protein: CATSREGSPYEQYF
CDR3 DNA: TGTGCCACCAGCAGAGAGGGCAGCCCGTACGAGCAGTACTTC
J gene: TRBJ2-7
clone size: .
V gene: TRBV15
D gene: .

CDR3 protein: CASSLGGTGDEKLFF
CDR3 DNA: TGTGCCAGCAGTTTGGGCGGGACAGGGGACGAAAAACTGTTTTTT
J gene: TRBJ1-4
clone size: few
V gene: TRBV28
D gene: TRBD1

CDR3 protein: CASSPFSQGLGATEAFF
CDR3 DNA: TGTGCCAGCTCACCTTTTAGCCAGGGCTTAGGAGCCACTGAAGCTTTCTTT
J gene: TRBJ1-1
clone size: .
V gene: TRBV18
D gene: .

CDR3 protein: CASSHGPRQGMYRSSYNEQFF
CDR3 DNA: TGCGCCAGCAGCCATGGCCCCCGACAGGGGATGTATCGGAGCTCCTACAATGAGCAGTTCTTC
J gene: TRBJ2-1
clone size: once
V gene: TRBV5-1
D gene: TRBD1

CDR3 protein: CASSYSQVYLYGYTF
CDR3 DNA: TGTGCCAGCAGTTACTCTCAGGTTTACCTCTATGGCTACACCTTC
J gene: TRBJ1-2
clone size: .
V gene: TRBV6-5
D gene: .

CDR3 protein: CSVATDTQYF
CDR3 DNA: TGCAGCGTAGCGACAGATACGCAGTATTTT
J gene: TRBJ2-3
clone size: .
V gene: TRBV29-1
D gene: .

CDR3 protein: CASTAQARNNQPQHF
CDR3 DNA: TGTGCCAGCACCGCCCAGGCACGTAACAATCAGCCCCAGCATTTT
J gene: TRBJ1-5
clone size: .
V gene: TRBV7-2
D gene: .

CDR3 protein: CASRYRGQTGEQYF
CDR3 DNA: TGTGCCAGCAGATACAGGGGGCAAACGGGAGAGCAGTACTTC
J gene: TRBJ2-7
clone size: .
V gene: TRBV6-5
D gene: TRBD1

CDR3 protein: CASSEWAGQGEQYF
CDR3 DNA: TGCGCCAGCAGTGAGTGGGCAGGGCAGGGCGAGCAGTACTTC
J gene: TRBJ2-7
clone size: few
V gene: TRBV10-2
D gene: .

CDR3 protein: CASSLDKGNTDTQYF
CDR3 DNA: TGTGCCAGCAGTCTGGACAAGGGAAACACAGATACGCAGTATTTT
J gene: TRBJ2-3
clone size: .
V gene: TRBV6-5
D gene: .

CDR3 protein: CASSSFRGQETQYF
CDR3 DNA: TGTGCCAGCAGCTCCTTTAGGGGACAAGAGACCCAGTACTTC
J gene: TRBJ2-5
clone size: .
V gene: TRBV7-9
D gene: .

CDR3 protein: CASRFRPAGRREQYF
CDR3 DNA: TGTGCAAGTCGCTTCCGCCCAGCGGGCCGCCGAGAGCAGTACTTC
J gene: TRBJ2-7
clone size: .
V gene: TRBV12-2
D gene: .

CDR3 protein: CATSRDGAGGPDTQYF
CDR3 DNA: TGTGCCACCAGCAGAGATGGGGCGGGAGGGCCCGATACGCAGTATTTT
J gene: TRBJ2-3
clone size: .
V gene: TRBV15
D gene: TRBD2

CDR3 protein: CASSYDRGLNTDTQYF
CDR3 DNA: TGCGCCAGCAGCTACGACAGGGGGCTAAACACAGATACGCAGTATTTT
J gene: TRBJ2-3
clone size: .
V gene: TRBV5-1
D gene: TRBD1

CDR3 protein: CASSPDYYPDTQYF
CDR3 DNA: TGTGCCAGCAGCCCTGACTATTACCCAGATACGCAGTATTTT
J gene: TRBJ2-3
clone size: .
V gene: TRBV11-3
D gene: .

CDR3 protein: CASSELARYGYTF
CDR3 DNA: TGTGCCAGCAGTGAATTGGCCAGGTATGGCTACACCTTC
J gene: TRBJ1-2
clone size: .
V gene: TRBV6-1
D gene: .

CDR3 protein: CASSLGSGLAGGSSTDTQYF
CDR3 DNA: TGTGCCAGCAGTTTAGGGTCGGGACTAGCGGGAGGGTCTAGCACAGATACGCAGTATTTT
J gene: TRBJ2-3
clone size: .
V gene: TRBV27
D gene: TRBD2

CDR3 protein: CASSSQSGTTYEQYF
CDR3 DNA: TGTGCCAGCAGCTCCCAAAGCGGGACAACCTACGAGCAGTACTTC
J gene: TRBJ2-7
clone size: few
V gene: TRBV7-3
D gene: .

CDR3 protein: CASSLSGLAGPSTQYF
CDR3 DNA: TGTGCCAGCAGCTTATCCGGACTAGCGGGGCCTTCAACGCAGTATTTT
J gene: TRBJ2-3
clone size: once
V gene: TRBV7-6
D gene: TRBD2

CDR3 protein: CASSPGTVSSYEQYF
CDR3 DNA: TGTGCCAGCAGTCCCGGGACAGTGAGCTCCTACGAGCAGTACTTC
J gene: TRBJ2-7
clone size: .
V gene: TRBV28
D gene: TRBD1

CDR3 protein: CASASVTGQGAWEQYF
CDR3 DNA: TGTGCTAGTGCCTCAGTAACGGGACAGGGGGCTTGGGAGCAGTACTTC
J gene: TRBJ2-7
clone size: few
V gene: TRBV12-5
D gene: TRBD1

CDR3 protein: CASSVTLSGNTIYF
CDR3 DNA: TGTGCCAGTAGTGTGACACTCTCTGGAAACACCATATATTTT
J gene: TRBJ1-3
clone size: .
V gene: TRBV19
D gene: .

CDR3 protein: CASSLQGKGYTF
CDR3 DNA: TGTGCCAGCAGCTTACAGGGCAAGGGCTACACCTTC
J gene: TRBJ1-2
clone size: .
V gene: TRBV11-1
D gene: .

CDR3 protein: CASSLTGVGSPLHF
CDR3 DNA: TGTGCCAGCAGCCTAACAGGGGTAGGGTCACCCCTCCACTTT
J gene: TRBJ1-6
clone size: few
V gene: TRBV7-3
D gene: TRBD1

CDR3 protein: CASSPGGGLRGYTF
CDR3 DNA: TGTGCCAGCTCACCAGGCGGCGGGCTCAGGGGCTACACCTTC
J gene: TRBJ1-2
clone size: .
V gene: TRBV18
D gene: .

CDR3 protein: CASSYIAGQPQHF
CDR3 DNA: TGTGCCAGCAGTTATATTGCGGGTCAGCCCCAGCATTTT
J gene: TRBJ1-5
clone size: once
V gene: TRBV6-5
D gene: .

CDR3 protein: CASSLTIAGGQFDTDTQYF
CDR3 DNA: TGTGCCAGCAGCTTGACAATAGCGGGAGGGCAATTCGATACAGATACGCAGTATTTT
J gene: TRBJ2-3
clone size: .
V gene: TRBV28
D gene: TRBD2

CDR3 protein: CASSFSVSYGEQYF
CDR3 DNA: TGTGCCAGCAGTTTTAGCGTGAGTTACGGTGAGCAGTACTTC
J gene: TRBJ2-5
clone size: .
V gene: TRBV28
D gene: .

CDR3 protein: CASSLIQAASGELFF
CDR3 DNA: TGTGCCAGCAGCTTAATACAGGCAGCCTCCGGGGAGCTGTTTTTT
J gene: TRBJ2-2
clone size: .
V gene: TRBV7-9
D gene: .

CDR3 protein: CASSLDGGNGANVLTF
CDR3 DNA: TGTGCCAGCAGCTTAGATGGAGGGAATGGGGCCAACGTCCTGACTTTC
J gene: TRBJ2-6
clone size: .
V gene: TRBV11-1
D gene: .